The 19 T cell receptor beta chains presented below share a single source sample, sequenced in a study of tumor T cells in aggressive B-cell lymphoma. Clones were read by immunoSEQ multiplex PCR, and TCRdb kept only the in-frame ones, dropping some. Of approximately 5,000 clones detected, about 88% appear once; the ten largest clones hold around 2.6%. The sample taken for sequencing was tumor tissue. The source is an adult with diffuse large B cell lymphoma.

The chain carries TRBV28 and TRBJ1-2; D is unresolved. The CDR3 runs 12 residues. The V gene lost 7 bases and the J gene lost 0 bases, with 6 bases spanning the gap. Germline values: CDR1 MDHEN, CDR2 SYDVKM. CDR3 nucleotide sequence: TGTGCCAGCACAACTTCTAACTATGGCTACACCTTC. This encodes CASTTSNYGYTF.

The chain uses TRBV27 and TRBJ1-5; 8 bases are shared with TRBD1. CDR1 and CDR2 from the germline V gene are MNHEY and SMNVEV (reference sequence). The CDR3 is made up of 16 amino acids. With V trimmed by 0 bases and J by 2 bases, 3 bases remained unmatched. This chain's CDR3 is CASSLSGQGGNQPQHF. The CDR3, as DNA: TGTGCCAGCAGTTTATCCGGACAGGGAGGCAATCAGCCCCAGCATTTT.

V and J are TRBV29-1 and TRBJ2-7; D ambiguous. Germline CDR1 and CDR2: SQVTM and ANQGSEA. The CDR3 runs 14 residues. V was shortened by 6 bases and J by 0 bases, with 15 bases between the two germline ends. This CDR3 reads CSVLAALNSYEQYF. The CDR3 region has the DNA TGCAGCGTCCTGGCGGCCTTGAACTCCTACGAGCAGTACTTC.

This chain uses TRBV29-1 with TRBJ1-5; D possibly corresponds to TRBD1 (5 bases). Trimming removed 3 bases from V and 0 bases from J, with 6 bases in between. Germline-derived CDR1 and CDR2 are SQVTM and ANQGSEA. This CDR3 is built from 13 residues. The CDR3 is CSVETDSNQPQHF. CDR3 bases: TGCAGCGTTGAGACAGATAGCAATCAGCCCCAGCATTTT.

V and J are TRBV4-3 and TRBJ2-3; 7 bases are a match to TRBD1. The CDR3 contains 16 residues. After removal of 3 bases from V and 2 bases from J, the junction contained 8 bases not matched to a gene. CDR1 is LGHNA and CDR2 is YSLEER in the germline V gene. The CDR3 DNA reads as TGCGCCAGCAGCCACTACCCGGGGACAGTCACAGATACGCAGTATTTT. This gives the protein CASSHYPGTVTDTQYF.

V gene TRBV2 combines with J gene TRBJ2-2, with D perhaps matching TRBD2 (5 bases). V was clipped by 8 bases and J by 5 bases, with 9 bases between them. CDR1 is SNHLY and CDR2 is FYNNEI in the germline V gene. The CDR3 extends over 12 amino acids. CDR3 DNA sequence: TGTGCCAGCCGCGGGCCGACCGGGGAGCTGTTTTTT. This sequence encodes CASRGPTGELFF.

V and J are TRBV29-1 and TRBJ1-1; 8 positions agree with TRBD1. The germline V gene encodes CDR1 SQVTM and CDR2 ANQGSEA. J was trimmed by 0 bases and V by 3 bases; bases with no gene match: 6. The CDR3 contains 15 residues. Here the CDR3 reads CSVERTGLLNTEAFF. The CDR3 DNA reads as TGCAGCGTTGAGAGGACAGGGCTTCTGAACACTGAAGCTTTCTTT. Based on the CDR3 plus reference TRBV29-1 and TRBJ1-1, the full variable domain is SAVISQKPSRDICQRGTSLTIQCQVDSQVTMMFWYRQQPGQSLTLIATANQGSEATYESGFVIDKFPISRPNLTFSTLTVSNMSPEDSSIYLCSVERTGLLNTEAFFGQGTRLTVV.

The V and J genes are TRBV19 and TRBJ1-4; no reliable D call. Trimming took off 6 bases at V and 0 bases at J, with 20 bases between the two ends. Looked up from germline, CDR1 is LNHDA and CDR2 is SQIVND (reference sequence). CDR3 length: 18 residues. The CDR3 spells CASRMARGKLTTNEKLFF. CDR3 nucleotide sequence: TGTGCCAGTAGGATGGCGCGGGGAAAACTTACAACTAATGAAAAACTGTTTTTT.

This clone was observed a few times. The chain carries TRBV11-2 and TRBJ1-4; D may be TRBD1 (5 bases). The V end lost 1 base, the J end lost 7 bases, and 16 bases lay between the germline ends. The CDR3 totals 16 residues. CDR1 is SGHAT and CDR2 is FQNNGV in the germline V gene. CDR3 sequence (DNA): TGTGCCAGCAGCTTAGTGGTCGGATTGGGGGGTGAAAAACTGTTTTTT. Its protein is CASSLVVGLGGEKLFF.

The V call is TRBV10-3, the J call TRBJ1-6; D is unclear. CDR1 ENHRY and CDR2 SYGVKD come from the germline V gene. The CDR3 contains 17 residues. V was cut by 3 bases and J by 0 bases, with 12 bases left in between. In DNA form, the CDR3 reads TGTGCCATCAGTGACTCCGACAAGTACTCCTATAATTCACCCCTCCACTTT. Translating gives CAISDSDKYSYNSPLHF.

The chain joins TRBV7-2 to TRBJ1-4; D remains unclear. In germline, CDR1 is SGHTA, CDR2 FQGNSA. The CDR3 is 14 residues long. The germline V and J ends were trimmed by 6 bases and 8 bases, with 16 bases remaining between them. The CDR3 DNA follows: TGTGCCAGCAGTCCCAGGATAAGCGGCGAAAAACTGTTTTTT. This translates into CASSPRISGEKLFF.

CDR3 DNA sequence: TGCAGCGCTGGGGCAGGGGCTAGCACAGATACGCAGTATTTT. It yields the protein CSAGAGASTDTQYF. The V and J genes are TRBV29-1 and TRBJ2-3, with D perhaps matching TRBD1 (6 bases). The CDR3 sequence is 14 residues long. The V end lost 7 bases, the J end lost 0 bases, and 14 bases lay between the germline ends. Germline V lookup: CDR1 SQVTM, CDR2 ANQGSEA.

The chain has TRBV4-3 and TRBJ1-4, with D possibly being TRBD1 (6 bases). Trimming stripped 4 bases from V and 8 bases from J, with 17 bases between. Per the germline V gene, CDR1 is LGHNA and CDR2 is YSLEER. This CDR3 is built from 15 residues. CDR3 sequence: CASSPMGHEGEKLFF. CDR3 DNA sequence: TGCGCCAGCAGCCCGATGGGACACGAGGGGGAAAAACTGTTTTTT.

The CDR3 DNA sequence: TGCAGCACCCGCCGGGACAGGGAAGACGAGCAGTACTTC. Translating it yields CSTRRDREDEQYF. The chain combines TRBV29-1 with TRBJ2-5, with 9 bases aligning to TRBD1. The J call may be incorrect, as the DNA end agrees better with TRBJ2-7. The germline V gene has CDR1 SQVTM and CDR2 ANQGSEA. The CDR3 runs to 13 residues.

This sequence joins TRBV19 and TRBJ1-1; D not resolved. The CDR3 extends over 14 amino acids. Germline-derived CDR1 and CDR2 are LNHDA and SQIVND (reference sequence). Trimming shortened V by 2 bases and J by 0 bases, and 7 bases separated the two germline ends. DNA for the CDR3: TGTGCCAGTAGTATATCACAGATGAACACTGAAGCTTTCTTT. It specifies CASSISQMNTEAFF.

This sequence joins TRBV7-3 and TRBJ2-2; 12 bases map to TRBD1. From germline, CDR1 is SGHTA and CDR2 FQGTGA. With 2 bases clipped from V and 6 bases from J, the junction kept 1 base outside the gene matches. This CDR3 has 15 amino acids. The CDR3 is CASSLGDRGPGELFF. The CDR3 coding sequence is TGTGCCAGCAGCTTAGGGGACAGGGGGCCCGGGGAGCTGTTTTTT.

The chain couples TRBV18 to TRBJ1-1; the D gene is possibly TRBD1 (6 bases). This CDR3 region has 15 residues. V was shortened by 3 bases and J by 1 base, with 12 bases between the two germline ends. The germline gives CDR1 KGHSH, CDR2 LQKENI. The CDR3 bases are TGTGCCAGCTCACCGTTCCCGGACAGGAACACTGAAGCTTTCTTT. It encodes CASSPFPDRNTEAFF.

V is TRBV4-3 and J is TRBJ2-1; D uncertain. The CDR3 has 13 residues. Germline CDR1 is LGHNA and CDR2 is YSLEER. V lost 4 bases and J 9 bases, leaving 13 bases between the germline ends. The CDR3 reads CASSPLPSGEQFF. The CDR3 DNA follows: TGCGCCAGCAGCCCACTTCCGTCGGGTGAGCAGTTCTTC.

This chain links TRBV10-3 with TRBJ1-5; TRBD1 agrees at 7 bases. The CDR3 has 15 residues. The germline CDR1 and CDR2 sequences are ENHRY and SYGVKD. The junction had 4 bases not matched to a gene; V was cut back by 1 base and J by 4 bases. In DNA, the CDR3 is TGTGCCATCAGTGAGTTGACAGGGTGGAATCAGCCCCAGCATTTT. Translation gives CAISELTGWNQPQHF.